Following are 14 T cell receptor beta chains from one sample sequenced in a study of monozygotic twins with inflammatory bowel disease. TCRdb re-called the 5' RACE reads and catalogs CDR3 proteins one per entry, DNA excluded. Across 300,000 to 400,000 distinct CDR3 sequences, the top ten clones capture 2.5% to 3% of the sample. Sequencing was done on a sample of blood. Receptors were obtained from a human donor with ulcerative colitis or Crohn's disease, or a healthy co-twin of an affected twin (not recorded which).

The chain employs TRBV10-2 and TRBJ2-7; TCRdb's D call, TRBD1, is unchecked because there is no DNA. The CDR3 has 14 amino acids. The germline V gene has CDR1 WSHSY and CDR2 SAAADI. CDR3 region: CASSAAGPHYEQYF.

The gene calls are TRBV20-1 and TRBJ2-2. CDR1 is DFQATT, CDR2 SNEGSKA, per germline (reference sequence). CDR3 length: 14 residues. CDR3 region: CSASKGGNTGELFF.

The rearrangement links TRBV12-3 or TRBV12-4 to TRBJ2-1. The CDR3 is 12 amino acids. The CDR3 here is CASSLRYNEQFF.

The J gene is TRBJ1-4, the V gene TRBV7-2; the TCRdb D gene call, TRBD1, has no DNA to confirm it. Germline V lookup: CDR1 SGHTA, CDR2 FQGNSA. The CDR3 is 15 residues long. The CDR3: CASSLLRGRAEKLFF.

This chain connects TRBV5-1 to TRBJ2-5. CDR1 and CDR2 (germline): SGHRS, YFSETQ. The CDR3 has 14 residues. The CDR3 loop is CASSLQAYQETQYF.

The genes are TRBV7-8 and TRBJ2-3; the TRBD1 assignment by TCRdb is unverifiable without DNA. Germline V gene lookup returns CDR1 SGHVS and CDR2 FQNEAQ. This CDR3 region has 15 residues. CDR3 residues: CASSTFTGGGYTQYF.

The rearrangement links TRBV5-1 to TRBJ2-1; TCRdb names TRBD1, which stays unverified in the absence of DNA. In germline, CDR1 is SGHRS, CDR2 YFSETQ. The CDR3 sequence is 17 residues long. The chain's CDR3 is CASSLVLGSDRINEQFF. The variable domain in full, with the rest retrieved from reference TRBV5-1 and TRBJ2-1, is KAGVTQTPRYLIKTRGQQVTLSCSPISGHRSVSWYQQTPGQGLQFLFEYFSETQRNKGNFPGRFSGRQFSNSRSEMNVSTLELGDSALYLCASSLVLGSDRINEQFFGPGTRLTVL.

The chain joins TRBV21-1 to TRBJ2-7; TCRdb designates TRBD1, a call that cannot be tested without DNA. TRBV21-1 is labeled a pseudogene. The CDR3 sequence is 17 residues long. CDR3 amino acids: CASSSPGSKGLPYEQYF.

J is TRBJ2-3 and V is TRBV20-1; TCRdb outputs TRBD2, but without DNA this stays unchecked. This CDR3 is built from 14 residues. The V gene's germline CDR1 is DFQATT and CDR2 SNEGSKA (reference sequence). The CDR3 reads CSAKYGEVTDTQYF.

The CDR3 sequence: CASSSTGQGQPQHF. V is TRBV5-1 and J is TRBJ1-5; TCRdb's D call, TRBD1, is unchecked because there is no DNA. This CDR3 spans 14 amino acids. Germline V gene data show CDR1 as SGHRS and CDR2 as YFSETQ.

CDR3: CASSLVNTEAFF. The chain uses TRBV6-6 and TRBJ1-1. Germline lookup yields CDR1 MNHNY and CDR2 SVGAGI (reference sequence). The CDR3 spans 12 residues.

The chain recombines TRBV12-3 or TRBV12-4 with TRBJ1-2; TCRdb returns TRBD1, unconfirmable since there is no DNA. This CDR3 has 16 residues. The CDR3 region is CASSFSRPRGHRGYTF.

The J gene is TRBJ2-1, the V gene TRBV5-1. The CDR3 extends over 13 amino acids. Germline values: CDR1 SGHRS, CDR2 YFSETQ. This CDR3 reads CASSLSGYNEQFF.

The chain couples TRBV5-6 to TRBJ1-1. Germline loops: CDR1 SGHDT, CDR2 YYEEEE. The CDR3 has 11 amino acids. The CDR3 sequence: CASSLDLEAFF.